The 20 T cell receptor beta chains below all came from one sample that was sequenced in a study of T cell repertoires in cytomegalovirus infection. TCRdb reprocessed the reads with MiXCR, giving one entry per CDR3 protein. The table lists 700,000 to 900,000 distinct CDR3 sequences, about 27% of them singletons. No antigen is known for these receptors. The sample in question was cultured CD8+ T cells from PBMCs, obtained from culture after CMV antigen stimulation. All receptors come from a human donor in good health (CMV status not recorded). Some clones in this sample may be carry-over from other donors' samples.

The gene calls are TRBV28 and TRBJ1-5, with 9 bases aligning to TRBD1. In germline, CDR1 is MDHEN, CDR2 SYDVKM. V lost 5 bases to trimming and J lost 3 bases; unmatched junction nucleotides: 5. The CDR3 covers 15 residues. The CDR3 sequence: CASSPRTGDNQPQHF. In DNA form, the CDR3 reads TGTGCCAGCAGTCCTAGGACAGGGGACAATCAGCCCCAGCATTTT.

This clonotype was seen a handful of times. The V call is TRBV24-1, the J call TRBJ1-4, with a weak D call TRBD1 (5 bases). The CDR3 consists of 16 residues. Germline loops: CDR1 KGHDR, CDR2 SFDVKD. With 4 bases removed from V and 7 bases from J, the gap between germline ends came to 18 bases. The CDR3 nucleotides read TGTGCCACCAGTGAAACCCCCCGGGACCGATCTGAAAAACTGTTTTTT. Its translation: CATSETPRDRSEKLFF.

The V and J genes are TRBV23-1 and TRBJ2-1; D gene ambiguous. TRBV23-1 is an ORF for which the function is uncertain. Trimming removed 6 bases from V and 9 bases from J, with 9 bases in between. The CDR3 loop spans 11 amino acids. CDR3 nucleotides: TGCGCCAGCAGCTTTAAGGTTGAGCAGTTCTTC. Protein: CASSFKVEQFF.

This clonotype was recorded many times. The chain is built from TRBV7-9 and TRBJ2-5; D remains unclear. From germline, CDR1 is SEHNR and CDR2 FQNEAQ (reference sequence). The CDR3 covers 13 residues. Between the trimmed V and J ends, which lost 6 bases and 1 base, there was a span of 9 bases. The CDR3 loop reads CASSLGSQETQYF. The DNA of the CDR3 is TGTGCCAGCAGTTTGGGCAGCCAAGAGACCCAGTACTTC.

This clonotype was found a few times. The chain joins TRBV19 to TRBJ2-3; 10 nucleotides align to TRBD2. CDR3 size: 15 residues. Germline assignment: CDR1 LNHDA and CDR2 SQIVND (reference sequence). Trimming cost V 3 bases and J 4 bases; bases outside gene matches: 4. The CDR3 sequence: CASSMGTSVPDTQYF. The CDR3 region has the DNA TGTGCCAGTAGTATGGGGACTAGCGTCCCAGATACGCAGTATTTT.

This clonotype was counted only a few times. The V and J genes are TRBV2 and TRBJ2-7; 11 bases match TRBD1. Germline V gene lookup returns CDR1 SNHLY and CDR2 FYNNEI. This CDR3 spans 15 amino acids. The trim removed 7 bases at V and 0 bases at J, leaving 5 bases unmatched. Here the CDR3 reads CASIWTGGISYEQYF. The CDR3 coding sequence is TGTGCCAGCATATGGACAGGGGGCATCTCCTACGAGCAGTACTTC.

The genes are TRBV27 and TRBJ1-1; TRBD1 might be the D (5 bases). Between the trimmed V and J ends, which lost 3 bases and 3 bases, there was a span of 8 bases. The germline V gene encodes CDR1 MNHEY and CDR2 SMNVEV (reference sequence). The CDR3 sequence is 13 residues long. CDR3 sequence: CASSFREYTEAFF. DNA of the CDR3: TGTGCCAGCAGTTTCAGGGAGTACACTGAAGCTTTCTTT.

J is TRBJ1-1 and V is TRBV15, with TRBD1 matching 8 bases. CDR3 length: 17 amino acids. The junction had 10 bases not matched to a gene; V was cut back by 0 bases and J by 4 bases. Per germline, CDR1 LNHNV and CDR2 YYDKDF (reference sequence). In DNA, the CDR3 is TGTGCCACCAGCAGAGATGTCTTAGGACAGGGAGGCACTGAAGCTTTCTTT. Translation: CATSRDVLGQGGTEAFF.

The CDR3 loop reads CASRGRSSGGSKFTDTQYF. The DNA of the CDR3 is TGTGCCAGCCGAGGGCGGAGTAGCGGGGGGTCCAAGTTCACAGATACGCAGTATTTT. The chain carries TRBV27 and TRBJ2-3; 10 positions match TRBD2. The CDR3 spans 19 residues. With 8 bases clipped from V and 2 bases from J, the junction kept 19 bases outside the gene matches. CDR1 is MNHEY and CDR2 is SMNVEV in the germline V gene (reference sequence).

The table lists this clonotype with a few counts. This chain links TRBV7-6 with TRBJ2-7; no clear D gene. The germline V gene has CDR1 SGHVS and CDR2 FNYEAQ. The CDR3 contains 13 residues. The V gene lost 5 bases and the J gene lost 0 bases, with 8 bases spanning the gap. The CDR3 DNA is TGTGCCAGCAGCCAGATTCTCTCCTACGAGCAGTACTTC. It translates to CASSQILSYEQYF.

The chain has TRBV7-9 and TRBJ1-4, with D maybe TRBD1 (6 bases). V gave up 6 bases and J gave up 8 bases, with 16 bases separating them. This CDR3 has 14 residues. The V gene's germline CDR1 is SEHNR and CDR2 FQNEAQ (reference sequence). Here the CDR3 DNA reads TGTGCCAGCAGGAAGGGGGGTGTGGAAGAAAAACTGTTTTTT. Its translation is CASRKGGVEEKLFF.

As concerns this clonotype: A junction boundary mismatches the germline segment, possibly from a read error. This chain joins TRBV10-1 and TRBJ2-1; 7 bases fit TRBD2. Germline CDR1 reads WNHNN; CDR2 reads SYGVQD (reference sequence). The CDR3 extends over 13 amino acids. The CDR3 DNA reads as TGCGCCAGCAGTGAGTCAGACCTAGCGGAGCAGTTGTTC. It encodes CASSESDLAEQLF.

This clonotype was recorded many times. The chain uses TRBV3-1 and TRBJ1-5; D not resolved. CDR3 length: 15 amino acids. Germline CDR1 LGHDT, CDR2 YNNKEL (reference sequence). Trimming pared 0 bases from V and 4 bases from J, leaving 10 bases between. The CDR3 DNA sequence: TGTGCCAGCAGCCAAGATAGTGCAGGTAATCAGCCCCAGCATTTT. Amino acid sequence: CASSQDSAGNQPQHF.

The CDR3 protein is CASTTGVQPQHF. CDR3 DNA: TGTGCCAGTACAACAGGGGTTCAGCCCCAGCATTTT. The gene calls are TRBV2 and TRBJ1-5; 7 positions match TRBD1. The CDR3 runs to 12 residues. Unmatched junction bases numbered 5, after V lost 9 bases and J lost 6 bases. The V gene's germline CDR1 is SNHLY and CDR2 FYNNEI. Combining the CDR3 with reference TRBV2 and TRBJ1-5 gives the whole variable domain EPEVTQTPSHQVTQMGQEVILRCVPISNHLYFYWYRQILGQKVEFLVSFYNNEISEKSEIFDDQFSVERPDGSNFTLKIRSTKLEDSAMYFCASTTGVQPQHFGDGTRLSIL.

CDR3 in DNA: TGTGCCACCCAAGAAGGGGCTAACTATGGCTACACCTTC. Protein: CATQEGANYGYTF. This sequence joins TRBV2 and TRBJ1-2; D is perhaps TRBD1 (5 bases). V lost 10 bases and J lost 0, with 12 bases in between. Per germline, CDR1 SNHLY and CDR2 FYNNEI. This CDR3 comprises 13 residues.

This clonotype was counted at least ten times. J is TRBJ2-5 and V is TRBV7-8, with D tentatively TRBD2 (5 bases). The germline gives CDR1 SGHVS, CDR2 FQNEAQ. Trimming removed 4 bases from V and 5 bases from J, with 20 bases in between. CDR3 size: 16 residues. The CDR3 loop is CASSSRAGGVVETQYF. In DNA form, the CDR3 reads TGTGCCAGCAGCTCCCGGGCAGGAGGTGTGGTGGAGACCCAGTACTTC.

The genes are TRBV27 and TRBJ2-2, with TRBD1 matching 9 bases. CDR1 MNHEY and CDR2 SMNVEV come from the germline V gene (reference sequence). This CDR3 is built from 14 residues. V dropped 7 bases and J dropped 3; count of bases not matched to a gene: 3. The CDR3, as DNA: TGTGCCAGCACGGGACAGGGTCACACCGGGGAGCTGTTTTTT. Amino acids: CASTGQGHTGELFF.

This clonotype occurred many times. This rearrangement joins TRBV7-9 to TRBJ2-3, with 12 nucleotides matching TRBD2. This CDR3 has 17 amino acids. J lost 0 bases, V lost 5 bases, and 6 bases had no gene match. Germline V lookup: CDR1 SEHNR, CDR2 FQNEAQ (reference sequence). The CDR3 here is CASSLRTSGASTDTQYF. The CDR3 nucleotides read TGTGCCAGCAGCCTCCGGACTAGCGGGGCTAGCACAGATACGCAGTATTTT.

This chain uses TRBV19 with TRBJ2-5, with D maybe TRBD1 (7 bases). Germline CDR1 and CDR2: LNHDA and SQIVND (reference sequence). Trimming left V 3 bases short and J 5 bases short, with 19 bases between. CDR3 length equals 16 residues. The CDR3 sequence is CASSIGTDLEGETQYF. CDR3 in DNA: TGTGCCAGTAGTATCGGGACAGACCTGGAGGGGGAGACCCAGTACTTC.

This clonotype has a handful of counts. The V and J genes are TRBV6-5 and TRBJ2-1; D gene uncertain. Germline V gives CDR1 MNHEY, CDR2 SVGAGI. This CDR3 comprises 14 residues. V dropped 6 bases and J dropped 1 base, with 10 bases sitting between them. The CDR3 nucleotides read TGTGCCAGCAGACTCACATTGTCCTACAATGAGCAGTTCTTC. Its protein is CASRLTLSYNEQFF.